One and the same sample provided the 9 T cell receptor beta chains below, sequenced in a study of T cells in localized non-small cell lung cancer. TCRdb keeps only in-frame clones here, not all; method: immunoSEQ multiplex PCR. The data hold around 19,000 clones, with about 90% observed a single time. The specimen was peripheral blood, collected before any cancer treatment. The receptors stem from a woman between 35 and 70 years old with stage I lung adenocarcinoma.

This clone was seen just once. This sequence joins TRBV11-3 and TRBJ2-2, with no clear D. The CDR3 is 14 amino acids. Looked up from germline, CDR1 is SGHNT and CDR2 is YENEEA. V gave up 5 bases and J gave up 2 bases, with 9 bases separating them. CDR3 coding DNA: TGTGCCAGCAGCACCCGAAGCAACACCGGGGAGCTGTTTTTT. Translation: CASSTRSNTGELFF.

The chain has TRBV28 and TRBJ1-4, with TRBD1 matching 9 bases. V was clipped by 6 bases and J by 7 bases; unmatched bases: 9. CDR3 length: 15 amino acids. Looked up from germline, CDR1 is MDHEN and CDR2 is SYDVKM. The CDR3 region is CASSFPGQGSEKLFF. CDR3 coding DNA: TGTGCCAGCAGCTTCCCGGGACAGGGAAGTGAAAAACTGTTTTTT.

This chain uses TRBV19 with TRBJ1-5; D may be TRBD1 (5 bases). The CDR3 has 12 residues. The germline CDR1 and CDR2 sequences are LNHDA and SQIVND (reference sequence). Trimming stripped 3 bases from V and 7 bases from J, with 7 bases between. In nucleotides, the CDR3 is TGTGCCAGTAGTATTAGGGACCAGCCCCAGCATTTT. This sequence encodes CASSIRDQPQHF. Combining the CDR3 with reference TRBV19 and TRBJ1-5 gives the whole variable domain DGGITQSPKYLFRKEGQNVTLSCEQNLNHDAMYWYRQDPGQGLRLIYYSQIVNDFQKGDIAEGYSVSREKKESFPLTVTSAQKNPTAFYLCASSIRDQPQHFGDGTRLSIL.

V is TRBV28 and J is TRBJ1-2, with TRBD1 matching 12 bases. CDR1 and CDR2 from the germline V gene are MDHEN and SYDVKM. The V segment lost 6 bases and the J segment 7 bases; nucleotides outside the gene matches: 9. The CDR3 is made up of 15 amino acids. The CDR3 coding sequence is TGTGCCAGCAGCAGCTCGGGACAGGGGGCCCTTGGCTACACCTTC. Translated, it gives CASSSSGQGALGYTF.

J is TRBJ1-1 and V is TRBV7-2; D perhaps matches TRBD1 (6 bases). The V and J ends lost 3 bases and 0 bases respectively, with 23 bases between them. The CDR3 spans 19 residues. Germline V gene lookup returns CDR1 SGHTA and CDR2 FQGNSA. The CDR3 protein is CASSLGGLGAFRMNTEAFF. The CDR3, as DNA: TGTGCCAGCAGCTTGGGGGGACTGGGGGCGTTTCGAATGAACACTGAAGCTTTCTTT.

V is TRBV2 and J is TRBJ1-5, with D possibly being TRBD1 (6 bases). Trimming pared 0 bases from V and 5 bases from J, leaving 8 bases between. Germline CDR1 and CDR2: SNHLY and FYNNEI. The CDR3 runs 14 residues. The CDR3 spells CASSEAHRDQPQHF. Here the CDR3 DNA reads TGTGCCAGCAGTGAAGCGCACAGGGATCAGCCCCAGCATTTT.

As DNA, the CDR3 is TGTGCCAGCTCATGGGGGACTAGCTGGGAAGAGACCCAGTACTTC. Translation gives CASSWGTSWEETQYF. The chain uses TRBV18 and TRBJ2-5; 9 nucleotides match TRBD2. In germline, CDR1 is KGHSH, CDR2 LQKENI. The trim removed 5 bases at V and 3 bases at J, leaving 7 bases unmatched. The CDR3 consists of 15 residues.

This chain joins TRBV10-3 and TRBJ2-1; TRBD1 matches at 11 bases. CDR1 ENHRY and CDR2 SYGVKD come from the germline V gene. The CDR3 is 14 amino acids. The junction had 6 bases not matched to a gene; V was cut back by 11 bases and J by 3 bases. CDR3 sequence: CALGTGGGYNEQFF. For the CDR3, the DNA is TGTGCCCTCGGGACAGGGGGAGGCTACAATGAGCAGTTCTTC.

The rearrangement uses TRBV19 and TRBJ2-2; the match to TRBD1 covers 7 bases. V gave up 3 bases and J gave up 7 bases; unmatched junction bases: 8. The CDR3 has 15 amino acids. CDR1 and CDR2 (germline): LNHDA, SQIVND (reference sequence). CDR3 DNA sequence: TGTGCCAGTAGTATCGGCAGGGGGTTTGGCGGGGAGCTGTTTTTT. It encodes CASSIGRGFGGELFF.